The T cell receptor beta chain described here comes from a study of early T cells in non-severe SARS-CoV-2 infection. TCRdb reprocessed the 5' RACE reads via MiXCR and lists one record per CDR3 protein. The table lists tens of thousands of distinct CDR3 sequences, roughly 9% of them singletons. This clonotype was recorded many times. The receptor was derived from an adult who was a healthcare worker with PCR-confirmed SARS-CoV-2 infection or an uninfected control (not recorded which). Sequenced material: whole blood.

The CDR3 loop reads CASSEWDEQFF. CDR3 coding DNA: TGTGCCAGCAGTGAGTGGGATGAGCAGTTCTTC. The chain has TRBV2 and TRBJ2-1; no clear D. This CDR3 is 11 amino acids long. Germline CDR1 reads SNHLY; CDR2 reads FYNNEI. Trimming removed 3 bases at V and 8 bases at J, with 5 bases between. Full variable domain (missing parts from reference TRBV2 and TRBJ2-1): EPEVTQTPSHQVTQMGQEVILRCVPISNHLYFYWYRQILGQKVEFLVSFYNNEISEKSEIFDDQFSVERPDGSNFTLKIRSTKLEDSAMYFCASSEWDEQFFGPGTRLTVL.